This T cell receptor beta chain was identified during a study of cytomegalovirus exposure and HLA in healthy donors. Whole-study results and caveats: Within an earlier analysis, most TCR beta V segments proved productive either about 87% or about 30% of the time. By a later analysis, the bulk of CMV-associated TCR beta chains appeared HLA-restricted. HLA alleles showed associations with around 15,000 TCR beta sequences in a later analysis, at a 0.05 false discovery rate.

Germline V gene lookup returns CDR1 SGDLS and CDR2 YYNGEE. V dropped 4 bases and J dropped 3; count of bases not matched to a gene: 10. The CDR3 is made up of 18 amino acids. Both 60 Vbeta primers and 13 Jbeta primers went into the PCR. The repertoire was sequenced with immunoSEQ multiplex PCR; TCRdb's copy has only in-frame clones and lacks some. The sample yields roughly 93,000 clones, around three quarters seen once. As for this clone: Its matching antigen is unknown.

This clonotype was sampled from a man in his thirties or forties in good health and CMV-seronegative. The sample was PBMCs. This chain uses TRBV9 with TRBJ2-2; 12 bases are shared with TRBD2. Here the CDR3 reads CASSKTSGSSLDTGELFF. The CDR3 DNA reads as TGTGCCAGCAGCAAGACTAGCGGGAGCTCTTTGGACACCGGGGAGCTGTTTTTT.